This T cell receptor (beta chain) derives from a study of identical twins. Study-wide points: Shared out-of-frame alpha sequences (those common to twins) showed excess low generation probability. In beta out-of-frame sequences, the excess sharing between twins was weaker.

Unique molecular identifiers were present on cDNA, and template switching added a universal primer site. One entry per CDR3 protein results from TCRdb running MiXCR on the 5' RACE reads. The sample gives around 1.7 million distinct CDR3 sequences, 25% to 35% of which show up once; more than 0.25% is in the top ten. The CDR3 is made up of 12 amino acids. CDR1 is SQVTM, CDR2 ANQGSEA, per germline. The V and J ends lost 3 bases and 4 bases respectively, with 8 bases between them. Healthy Caucasians supplied all donations. Regarding this clonotype: The antigen remains undetermined.

The chain has TRBV29-1 and TRBJ2-3; tentative D call: TRBD1 (6 bases). The TCR sequence derives from a newborn girl in good health. The sequenced sample consisted of cord blood. As DNA, the CDR3 is TGCAGCGTTGATCAGGGGTCAGATACGCAGTATTTT. Protein product: CSVDQGSDTQYF.